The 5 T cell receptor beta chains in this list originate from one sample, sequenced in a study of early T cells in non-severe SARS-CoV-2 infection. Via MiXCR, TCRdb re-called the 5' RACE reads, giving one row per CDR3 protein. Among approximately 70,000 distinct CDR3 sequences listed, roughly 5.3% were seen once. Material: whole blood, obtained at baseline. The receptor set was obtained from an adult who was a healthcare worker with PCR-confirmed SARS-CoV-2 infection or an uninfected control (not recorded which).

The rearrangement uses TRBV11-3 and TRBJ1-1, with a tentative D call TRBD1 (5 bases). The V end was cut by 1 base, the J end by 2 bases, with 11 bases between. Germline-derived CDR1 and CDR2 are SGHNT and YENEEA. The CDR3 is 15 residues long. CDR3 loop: CASSLGVGDNTEAFF. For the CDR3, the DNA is TGTGCCAGCAGCTTAGGGGTAGGGGATAACACTGAAGCTTTCTTT.

CDR3 in DNA: TGTGCCAGCAGTGAACGTTGGGAGCAGTACTTC. Translation gives CASSERWEQYF. The chain combines TRBV6-1 with TRBJ2-7; D gene unclear. Trimming pared 2 bases from V and 7 bases from J, leaving 6 bases between. The germline V gene encodes CDR1 MNHNS and CDR2 SASEGT. This CDR3 is built from 11 residues.

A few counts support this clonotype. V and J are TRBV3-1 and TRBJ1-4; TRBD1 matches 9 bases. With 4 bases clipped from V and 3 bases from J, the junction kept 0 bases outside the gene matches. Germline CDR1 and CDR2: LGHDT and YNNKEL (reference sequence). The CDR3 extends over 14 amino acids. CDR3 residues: CASSRTGANEKLFF. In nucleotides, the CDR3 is TGTGCCAGCAGCCGGACAGGGGCTAATGAAAAACTGTTTTTT.

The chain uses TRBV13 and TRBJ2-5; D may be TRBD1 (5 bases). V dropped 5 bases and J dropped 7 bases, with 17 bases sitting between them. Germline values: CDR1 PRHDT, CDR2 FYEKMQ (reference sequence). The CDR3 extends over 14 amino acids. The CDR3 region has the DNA TGTGCCAGCAGCCACGACCAGGGCCGGGTGACCCAGTACTTC. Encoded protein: CASSHDQGRVTQYF. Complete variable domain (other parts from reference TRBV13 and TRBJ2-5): AAGVIQSPRHLIKEKRETATLKCYPIPRHDTVYWYQQGPGQDPQFLISFYEKMQSDKGSIPDRFSAQQFSDYHSELNMSSLELGDSALYFCASSHDQGRVTQYFGPGTRLLVL.

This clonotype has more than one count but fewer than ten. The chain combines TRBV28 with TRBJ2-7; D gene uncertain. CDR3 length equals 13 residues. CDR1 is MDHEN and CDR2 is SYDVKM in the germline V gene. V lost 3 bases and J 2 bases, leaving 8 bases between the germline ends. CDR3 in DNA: TGTGCCAGCAGTTTTGGTCCAGCCTACGAGCAGTACTTC. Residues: CASSFGPAYEQYF.